A selection of T cell receptor beta chains follows, all from one sample in a study of OX40 agonist ivuxolimab in advanced cancers. Generated by immunoSEQ multiplex PCR, the TCRdb table keeps only in-frame clones and is missing some. There are tens of thousands of clones in the sample; 75% to 95% occur only once, and around 0.51% lies in the top ten. Sequences were derived from CD4+ or CD8+ T cells sorted from blood, sampled in a trial of the OX40 agonist ivuxolimab. The receptor source for this set is an adult with an advanced solid tumor such as melanoma, head and neck, liver or kidney cancer. Each CDR3 is given with its conserved first and last residue. Fields, in order: clone size, V gene, J gene, D gene, CDR3 DNA, CDR3 protein. D genes are given only for firm matches. Clone size, where shown, is once, few, many, or a class for clones that have expanded.

abundance: .; v_gene: TRBV19; j_gene: TRBJ2-1; d_gene: .; CDR3nt: TGTGCCAGTAGTATCTCGACTAGTGGCAATGAGCAGTTCTTC; CDR3aa: CASSISTSGNEQFF
abundance: .; v_gene: TRBV11-2; j_gene: TRBJ2-6; d_gene: .; CDR3nt: TGTGCCAGCAGCTTATTCGGCCTTAGGGAAGCTGGGGCCAACGTCCTGACTTTC; CDR3aa: CASSLFGLREAGANVLTF
abundance: .; v_gene: TRBV6-5; j_gene: TRBJ1-1; d_gene: .; CDR3nt: TGTGCCAGCAGTTACCGTCGGCGATTGAACACTGAAGCTTTCTTT; CDR3aa: CASSYRRRLNTEAFF
abundance: .; v_gene: TRBV5-4; j_gene: TRBJ2-7; d_gene: TRBD1; CDR3nt: TGTGCCAGCAGCCCCGGGACAGGGCTTCCCTACGAGCAGTACTTC; CDR3aa: CASSPGTGLPYEQYF
abundance: few; v_gene: TRBV27; j_gene: TRBJ2-3; d_gene: .; CDR3nt: TGTGCCAGCAGCCCAGCGAGCTGGGGTACGCAGTATTTT; CDR3aa: CASSPASWGTQYF
abundance: .; v_gene: TRBV2; j_gene: TRBJ1-2; d_gene: TRBD1; CDR3nt: TGTGCCAGCAGTCGCCAGACAGGGGCCGGCTATGGCTACACCTTC; CDR3aa: CASSRQTGAGYGYTF
abundance: .; v_gene: TRBV7-2; j_gene: TRBJ2-7; d_gene: .; CDR3nt: TGTGCCAGCAGCACAACGCTGGACAGATACGAGCAGTACTTC; CDR3aa: CASSTTLDRYEQYF
abundance: once; v_gene: TRBV12-5; j_gene: TRBJ2-1; d_gene: .; CDR3nt: TGTGCTAGTGGTTTGCTGGTGAGGGGAGGAGGATTATCCTACAATGAGCAGTTCTTC; CDR3aa: CASGLLVRGGGLSYNEQFF
abundance: .; v_gene: TRBV4-3; j_gene: TRBJ2-5; d_gene: .; CDR3nt: TGCGCCAGCAGCCAAGATCGTAGCAGAGAGACCCAGTACTTC; CDR3aa: CASSQDRSRETQYF
abundance: .; v_gene: TRBV28; j_gene: TRBJ1-5; d_gene: TRBD1; CDR3nt: TGTGCCAGCAGTTTGCCGGGACAGGGGGGGCAGCCCCAGCATTTT; CDR3aa: CASSLPGQGGQPQHF
abundance: .; v_gene: TRBV7-2; j_gene: TRBJ2-7; d_gene: TRBD2; CDR3nt: TGTGCCAGCAGCATCCGGACTAGCGGACACGAGCAGTACTTC; CDR3aa: CASSIRTSGHEQYF
abundance: .; v_gene: TRBV11-3; j_gene: TRBJ2-2; d_gene: .; CDR3nt: TGTGCCAGCAGCCGCACGCCAGGCGGGGAGCTGTTTTTT; CDR3aa: CASSRTPGGELFF
abundance: .; v_gene: TRBV6-1; j_gene: TRBJ2-4; d_gene: .; CDR3nt: TGTGCCAGCAGTGAAGGGGGCAACATTCACTTC; CDR3aa: CASSEGGNIHF
abundance: once; v_gene: TRBV28; j_gene: TRBJ2-4; d_gene: TRBD1; CDR3nt: TGTGCCAGCAGCCCGAACAGGGGAGTTAGTAACATTCAGTACTTC; CDR3aa: CASSPNRGVSNIQYF
abundance: .; v_gene: TRBV30; j_gene: TRBJ2-7; d_gene: .; CDR3nt: TGTGCCTGGAGGTCGACCTACGAGCAGTACTTC; CDR3aa: CAWRSTYEQYF
abundance: .; v_gene: TRBV28; j_gene: TRBJ2-7; d_gene: TRBD1; CDR3nt: TGTGCCAGCAGGAAAGAGACAGGGACGGTCTACGAGCAGTACTTC; CDR3aa: CASRKETGTVYEQYF
abundance: .; v_gene: TRBV15; j_gene: TRBJ2-3; d_gene: .; CDR3nt: TGTGCCACCAGCAGATACACAGATACGCAGTATTTT; CDR3aa: CATSRYTDTQYF
abundance: .; v_gene: TRBV9; j_gene: TRBJ2-3; d_gene: TRBD2; CDR3nt: TGTGCCAGCAGCGACAGACTAGCGGGAGGGCGGGATACGCAGTATTTT; CDR3aa: CASSDRLAGGRDTQYF
abundance: .; v_gene: TRBV11-3; j_gene: TRBJ2-7; d_gene: .; CDR3nt: TGTGCCAGCAGCTTAGCTAGGGCGAATAGGTACTTC; CDR3aa: CASSLARANRYF
abundance: .; v_gene: TRBV19; j_gene: TRBJ2-6; d_gene: .; CDR3nt: TGTGCCAGTAGTATAGGAGCCGGGGATTCTGGGGCCAACGTCCTGACTTTC; CDR3aa: CASSIGAGDSGANVLTF
abundance: .; v_gene: TRBV10-3; j_gene: TRBJ2-3; d_gene: TRBD2; CDR3nt: TGTGCTAAGACCCGGACTAGCGGGAGGGCCGCAGATACGCAGTATTTT; CDR3aa: CAKTRTSGRAADTQYF
abundance: .; v_gene: TRBV7-8; j_gene: TRBJ2-3; d_gene: .; CDR3nt: TGTGCCAGCAGCTTACTCAACGCCAGGGCCTTAGATACGCAGTATTTT; CDR3aa: CASSLLNARALDTQYF
abundance: .; v_gene: TRBV5-6; j_gene: TRBJ1-4; d_gene: .; CDR3nt: TGTGCCAGCAGCTTAACCCGGGTTACTAATGAAAAACTGTTTTTT; CDR3aa: CASSLTRVTNEKLFF
abundance: .; v_gene: TRBV29-1; j_gene: TRBJ2-6; d_gene: TRBD1; CDR3nt: TGCAGCGTTGCCGCACCGGGACAGGGGGCAGGAGGGGCCAACGTCCTGACTTTC; CDR3aa: CSVAAPGQGAGGANVLTF
abundance: .; v_gene: TRBV2; j_gene: TRBJ1-4; d_gene: .; CDR3nt: TGTGCCAGCACCAGGGGCCAGGTTAAGAATGAAAAACTGTTTTTT; CDR3aa: CASTRGQVKNEKLFF
abundance: medium-sized; v_gene: TRBV19; j_gene: TRBJ1-5; d_gene: .; CDR3nt: TGTGCCAGTAGTTCGTGGGACGGGAACAATCAGCCCCAGCATTTT; CDR3aa: CASSSWDGNNQPQHF
abundance: .; v_gene: TRBV5-1; j_gene: TRBJ2-2; d_gene: .; CDR3nt: TGCGCCAGCAGCTTGGTTCCAGGGTCTGGGGAGCTGTTTTTT; CDR3aa: CASSLVPGSGELFF
abundance: .; v_gene: TRBV30; j_gene: TRBJ1-1; d_gene: .; CDR3nt: TGTGCCCGAGCGTTCCTTAAGGGGACTGAAGCTTTCTTT; CDR3aa: CARAFLKGTEAFF
abundance: .; v_gene: TRBV11-1; j_gene: TRBJ1-6; d_gene: .; CDR3nt: TGTGCCAGCAGCAAGGCGGGGACAAGCTCCTATAATTCACCCCTCCACTTT; CDR3aa: CASSKAGTSSYNSPLHF
abundance: .; v_gene: TRBV5-1; j_gene: TRBJ2-3; d_gene: TRBD1; CDR3nt: TGCGCCAGCAGCTCCGGGACAGACTCCTTGGATACGCAGTATTTT; CDR3aa: CASSSGTDSLDTQYF
abundance: .; v_gene: TRBV7-9; j_gene: TRBJ1-5; d_gene: .; CDR3nt: TGTGCCAGCAGCTTAGGTCAGTATGGGAGTCAGCCCCAGCATTTT; CDR3aa: CASSLGQYGSQPQHF
abundance: .; v_gene: TRBV5-4; j_gene: TRBJ2-1; d_gene: TRBD2; CDR3nt: TGTGCCAGCAGCTTGACCCTACTAGCGGGAGGGTTCGACTCCTACAATGAGCAGTTCTTC; CDR3aa: CASSLTLLAGGFDSYNEQFF
abundance: .; v_gene: TRBV6-5; j_gene: TRBJ1-2; d_gene: .; CDR3nt: TGTGCCAGCACCAGGGGCCCCGGCGGCTATGGCTACACCTTC; CDR3aa: CASTRGPGGYGYTF
abundance: .; v_gene: TRBV14; j_gene: TRBJ2-3; d_gene: .; CDR3nt: TGTGCCAGCAGCCAAGAGGTGGCGGGCCCCACAGATACGCAGTATTTT; CDR3aa: CASSQEVAGPTDTQYF
abundance: .; v_gene: TRBV5-4; j_gene: TRBJ1-4; d_gene: .; CDR3nt: TGTGCCAGCAGCACGGGCCAGTCAGAAAAACTGTTTTTT; CDR3aa: CASSTGQSEKLFF
abundance: .; v_gene: TRBV30; j_gene: TRBJ2-2; d_gene: .; CDR3nt: TGTGCCTCCCAACCTGGGACGGCGAACACCGGGGAGCTGTTTTTT; CDR3aa: CASQPGTANTGELFF
abundance: .; v_gene: TRBV30; j_gene: TRBJ1-6; d_gene: .; CDR3nt: TGTGCCTGGAGTGTACGTGGGTATAATTCACCCCTCCACTTT; CDR3aa: CAWSVRGYNSPLHF
abundance: .; v_gene: TRBV7-9; j_gene: TRBJ2-1; d_gene: .; CDR3nt: TGTGCCAGCAGCTCCGACCCAGGCTACAATGAGCAGTTCTTC; CDR3aa: CASSSDPGYNEQFF
abundance: .; v_gene: TRBV7-9; j_gene: TRBJ2-5; d_gene: .; CDR3nt: TGTGCCAGCAGCTTAGTTGCGAAGCAAGAGACCCAGTACTTC; CDR3aa: CASSLVAKQETQYF
abundance: .; v_gene: TRBV5-1; j_gene: TRBJ1-1; d_gene: TRBD1; CDR3nt: TGCGCCAGCAGCTTGGAGGGACAGGGGGTTACTGAAGCTTTCTTT; CDR3aa: CASSLEGQGVTEAFF
abundance: .; v_gene: TRBV7-3; j_gene: TRBJ2-7; d_gene: .; CDR3nt: TGTGCCAGCAGCCTGGGCGCAGGGGTCTCCTACGAGCAGTACTTC; CDR3aa: CASSLGAGVSYEQYF
abundance: .; v_gene: TRBV9; j_gene: TRBJ2-2; d_gene: TRBD1; CDR3nt: TGTGCCAGCAGCTTCCACAGGGGGGCCGGGGAGCTGTTTTTT; CDR3aa: CASSFHRGAGELFF
abundance: .; v_gene: TRBV28; j_gene: TRBJ2-5; d_gene: .; CDR3nt: TGTGCCAGCAGTCAGAGGACAGACCAAGAGACCCAGTACTTC; CDR3aa: CASSQRTDQETQYF
abundance: few; v_gene: TRBV29-1; j_gene: TRBJ1-1; d_gene: .; CDR3nt: TGCAGCGCCAATCGGGCCCAGGACACTGAAGCTTTCTTT; CDR3aa: CSANRAQDTEAFF
abundance: .; v_gene: TRBV5-1; j_gene: TRBJ1-1; d_gene: TRBD1; CDR3nt: TGCGCCAGCAGCCAATTACAGGGGTCGAACACTGAAGCTTTCTTT; CDR3aa: CASSQLQGSNTEAFF
abundance: few; v_gene: TRBV4-3; j_gene: TRBJ1-5; d_gene: .; CDR3nt: TGCGCCAGCAGCCAAGATCTTACGGGCTCGCCCCAGCATTTT; CDR3aa: CASSQDLTGSPQHF
abundance: .; v_gene: TRBV7-2; j_gene: TRBJ2-7; d_gene: .; CDR3nt: TGTGCCAGCAGCTCTCTTATTGCGGAGCAGTACTTC; CDR3aa: CASSSLIAEQYF
abundance: .; v_gene: TRBV6-6; j_gene: TRBJ1-6; d_gene: TRBD1; CDR3nt: TGTGCCAGCATGACAGGGGTCGGGTCACCCCTCCACTTT; CDR3aa: CASMTGVGSPLHF
abundance: .; v_gene: TRBV7-2; j_gene: TRBJ1-4; d_gene: .; CDR3nt: TGTGCCAGCAGCCAAGATCCTGTCGGGGCCTATGAAAAACTGTTTTTT; CDR3aa: CASSQDPVGAYEKLFF
abundance: .; v_gene: TRBV7-3; j_gene: TRBJ2-1; d_gene: TRBD2; CDR3nt: TGTGCCAGCAGCTTAAGAGGCGGACTAGCGGGCCACAATGAGCAGTTCTTC; CDR3aa: CASSLRGGLAGHNEQFF
abundance: .; v_gene: TRBV20-1; j_gene: TRBJ2-3; d_gene: .; CDR3nt: TGCAGTGCTAGAACGGACGGTACGCAGTATTTT; CDR3aa: CSARTDGTQYF
abundance: .; v_gene: TRBV7-2; j_gene: TRBJ1-1; d_gene: .; CDR3nt: TGTGCCACCTCAAAGGGTACAATGAACACTGAAGCTTTCTTT; CDR3aa: CATSKGTMNTEAFF
abundance: once; v_gene: TRBV4-3; j_gene: TRBJ2-1; d_gene: TRBD2; CDR3nt: TGCGCCAGCAGCCTAAAATTAGCGGGAGCGAACAATGAGCAGTTCTTC; CDR3aa: CASSLKLAGANNEQFF
abundance: .; v_gene: TRBV19; j_gene: TRBJ2-2; d_gene: TRBD1; CDR3nt: TGTGCCAGCTTTGGACAGGGGGTCACCGGGGAGCTGTTTTTT; CDR3aa: CASFGQGVTGELFF
abundance: .; v_gene: TRBV19; j_gene: TRBJ1-5; d_gene: .; CDR3nt: TGTGCCAGTAGTATGGCCAGATATCAGCCCCAGCATTTT; CDR3aa: CASSMARYQPQHF